Detailed here is one T cell receptor beta chain. The data stem from a study of blood T cell repertoires in COVID-19. On the study more broadly: Samples came from the United States, Italy and Spain, spanning acute and convalescent COVID-19.

In the original processing: Reference gene primer amplification gave estimated nucleated cell counts. Here immunoSEQ multiplex PCR was the method, and the copy in TCRdb shows in-frame clones only, minus some. D and trimming come from the DNA, and the V and J calls and clone size come from that table. The sample records 55,000 to 65,000 clones, about 89% being singletons. Germline CDR1 is SGHAT and CDR2 is FQNNGV. The CDR3 length is 17 residues. The trim removed 5 bases at V and 0 bases at J, leaving 7 bases unmatched. The specimen was peripheral blood. The gene calls are TRBV11-2 and TRBJ2-1; TRBD1 matches at 10 bases. The TCR comes from a man in his sixties with active or convalescent COVID-19. The CDR3 nucleotides read TGTGCCAGCAGCGTTACACGGACAGGGGGCTCCTACAATGAGCAGTTCTTC. Its protein is CASSVTRTGGSYNEQFF.